The rows below give T cell receptor beta chains drawn from one sample of a study of blood T cell repertoires in COVID-19. The repertoire was sequenced with immunoSEQ multiplex PCR; TCRdb's copy has only in-frame clones and lacks some. Of approximately 150,000 clones in the sample, roughly 89% are singletons; the top ten hold less than 5.5%. The specimen sequenced was peripheral blood. These receptors came from a human donor in a cohort sampled during active COVID-19. Each CDR3 is given with its conserved first and last residue. A D gene is named only where the DNA matches it firmly. Rows may omit the clone size; those that give it use once, few, many or a size class.

clone_size,j_call,v_call,d_call,cdr3_aa,cdr3_nt
medium-sized,TRBJ1-4,TRBV9,.,CASSLQGATNEKLFF,TGTGCCAGCAGCCTCCAGGGTGCAACTAATGAAAAACTGTTTTTT
.,TRBJ1-4,TRBV2,.,CASSEVGAEGEKLFF,TGTGCCAGCAGTGAAGTGGGGGCCGAGGGTGAAAAACTGTTTTTT
.,TRBJ2-6,TRBV30,TRBD1,CAWSRTGGVGANVLTF,TGTGCCTGGAGTAGGACAGGGGGGGTTGGGGCCAACGTCCTGACTTTC
once,TRBJ2-7,TRBV10-3,.,CAISSPAGEQYF,TGTGCCATCAGTTCCCCCGCCGGCGAGCAGTACTTC
.,TRBJ2-3,TRBV5-1,TRBD2,CASSLAGGPGTDTQYF,TGCGCCAGCAGCTTAGCGGGAGGGCCGGGCACAGATACGCAGTATTTT
.,TRBJ1-2,TRBV5-1,.,CASSLARSLGYGYTF,TGCGCCAGCAGCTTGGCCCGTTCCCTCGGCTATGGCTACACCTTC
once,TRBJ2-7,TRBV30,TRBD1,CAWSTGEISGYEQYF,TGTGCCTGGAGTACAGGGGAAATTTCGGGCTACGAGCAGTACTTC
few,TRBJ1-5,TRBV6-1,TRBD1,CASSEWQGANQPQHF,TGTGCCAGCAGTGAGTGGCAGGGGGCGAATCAGCCCCAGCATTTT
.,TRBJ1-1,TRBV7-2,.,CASSPPGVDTEAFF,TGTGCCAGCAGCCCCCCGGGGGTTGACACTGAAGCTTTCTTT
.,TRBJ2-1,TRBV3-1/TRBV3-2,TRBD1,CASRQGQGPYNEQFF,TGTGCCAGCAGGCAAGGACAGGGCCCTTACAATGAGCAGTTCTTC
few,TRBJ1-3,TRBV18,.,CASSPPVPSGFQVGTIYF,TGTGCCAGCTCACCACCTGTCCCTTCAGGATTCCAAGTGGGCACCATATATTTT
.,TRBJ1-2,TRBV6-2/TRBV6-3,.,CASSSPAVYGYTF,TGTGCCAGCAGTTCCCCCGCGGTGTATGGCTACACCTTC
.,TRBJ1-4,TRBV7-9,.,CASSLRSAGPNEKLFF,TGTGCCAGCAGCTTACGCTCGGCAGGTCCTAATGAAAAACTGTTTTTT
.,TRBJ1-2,TRBV7-2,.,CASSLGGYGYTF,TGTGCCAGCAGCTTAGGAGGGTATGGCTACACCTTC
.,TRBJ2-5,TRBV2,TRBD2,CASSPSPSRLAGQETQYF,TGTGCCAGCAGTCCTAGTCCGAGCAGACTAGCGGGACAAGAGACCCAGTACTTC
.,TRBJ1-6,TRBV5-3,.,CARRTVGGGSPLHF,TGTGCCCGAAGGACGGTCGGCGGAGGGTCACCCCTCCACTTT
once,TRBJ2-2,TRBV10-3,.,CAISGVLNTGELFF,TGTGCCATCAGTGGCGTTTTGAACACCGGGGAGCTGTTTTTT
.,TRBJ1-2,TRBV7-9,.,CASTYLGLANYGYTF,TGTGCCAGCACCTACCTTGGGCTCGCTAACTATGGCTACACCTTC
.,TRBJ2-7,TRBV3-1/TRBV3-2,TRBD2,CASSPEAGGRYEQYF,TGTGCCAGCAGCCCAGAAGCGGGAGGGCGCTACGAGCAGTACTTC
.,TRBJ1-4,TRBV6-5,TRBD1,CASSSPGQGAEKLFF,TGTGCCAGCAGTTCGCCGGGACAGGGAGCTGAAAAACTGTTTTTT
.,TRBJ1-3,TRBV19,.,CASSYSGNTIYF,TGTGCCAGTAGTTACTCTGGAAACACCATATATTTT
once,TRBJ1-2,TRBV30,TRBD1,CAWSAPGQGIVGGYTF,TGTGCCTGGAGTGCCCCGGGACAGGGTATTGTCGGTGGCTACACCTTC
.,TRBJ2-6,TRBV10-3,.,CAISEPGGSGANVLTF,TGTGCCATCAGTGAACCTGGAGGGTCTGGGGCCAACGTCCTGACTTTC
once,TRBJ2-1,TRBV19,TRBD2,CASSSSGGHNEQFF,TGTGCCAGCTCCTCTAGCGGGGGCCACAATGAGCAGTTCTTC
.,TRBJ1-1,TRBV5-6,TRBD1,CASSFGQGRKYTEAFF,TGTGCCAGCAGCTTTGGACAGGGGAGGAAATACACTGAAGCTTTCTTT
once,TRBJ1-4,TRBV20-1,.,CSASVREAGEKLFF,TGCAGTGCTAGTGTCCGGGAAGCGGGCGAAAAACTGTTTTTT
once,TRBJ2-1,TRBV5-1,.,CASSLTGTPFNNEQFF,TGCGCCAGCAGCCTAACCGGGACTCCTTTTAACAATGAGCAGTTCTTC
once,TRBJ1-3,TRBV5-8,.,CASSRGSNGNTIYF,TGTGCCAGCAGCAGGGGGTCAAATGGAAACACCATATATTTT
.,TRBJ2-7,TRBV5-1,TRBD2,CASSLGGRAGTYEQYF,TGCGCCAGCAGCTTGGGCGGGAGGGCCGGGACCTACGAGCAGTACTTC
.,TRBJ2-5,TRBV7-8,TRBD2,CASSLVPIAGQETQYF,TGTGCCAGCAGCTTAGTCCCGATAGCGGGGCAAGAGACCCAGTACTTC
.,TRBJ2-7,TRBV7-2,TRBD2,CASSLEGSGRARVYEQYF,TGTGCCAGCAGCTTAGAGGGGAGCGGGAGGGCCAGGGTGTACGAGCAGTACTTC
.,TRBJ2-2,TRBV18,.,CASSPQGTSTGELFF,TGTGCCAGCTCACCGCAGGGGACCTCCACCGGGGAGCTGTTTTTT